This T cell receptor beta chain was retrieved from a study of T cell responses to AZD1222 COVID-19 vaccine. Study-wide context: Some second doses came at about 4 weeks and others at about 12 weeks; these were pooled. The study's findings and limits: At baseline, just six AZD1222 recipients tested seropositive. Spike-wide vaccine-associated CD4 TCRs dominated at 160-218 and 743-854.

The CDR3 has 16 residues. Per the germline V gene, CDR1 is LNHNV and CDR2 is YYDKDF (reference sequence). V shed 1 base, J shed 5 bases, and the junction held 4 bases outside the gene matches. Concerning this clone itself: Its antigen is unknown.

The method was immunoSEQ multiplex PCR; TCRdb's version includes in-frame clones alone and lacks a portion of them. The table records some 150,000 clones, 93% of them present only once. Sequenced here: peripheral blood, sampled on day 0 of AZD1222 vaccination. This chain uses TRBV15 with TRBJ2-1, with TRBD2 matching 11 bases. This receptor was identified in an adult in good health. The CDR3 region has the DNA TGTGCCACCAGCAGAGCCCCGGGACTAGCGGACAATGAGCAGTTCTTC. Its translation is CATSRAPGLADNEQFF.